This entry is about one TCR beta chain. Its antigen is undetermined. This record comes from a study of cytomegalovirus exposure and HLA in healthy donors. Overall study results and limits: A prior analysis recorded that most TCR beta V segments were productive about 87% or about 30% of the time.

V was shortened by 0 bases and J by 0 bases, with 9 bases between the two germline ends. This CDR3 comprises 15 residues. CDR1 and CDR2 from the germline V gene are SGHRS and YFSETQ. PCR used 60 Vbeta primers and 13 Jbeta primers. Sequencing used immunoSEQ multiplex PCR; TCRdb keeps in-frame clones, though not all of them. The sample totals tens of thousands of clones. This TCR came from a female donor in good health and CMV-seropositive. The sample consisted of PBMCs. This chain links TRBV5-1 with TRBJ2-5; the D is unclear. The CDR3 DNA reads as TGCGCCAGCAGCTTGGGCGACACTGACCAAGAGACCCAGTACTTC. Translated, it gives CASSLGDTDQETQYF.